This entry lists 9 T cell receptor beta chains sequenced from one sample in a study of blood T cell repertoires in COVID-19 (dated by TCRdb to about 2020). The library was obtained by the immunoSEQ multiplex PCR assay. As stored in TCRdb, this immuneACCESS dataset retains in-frame rearrangements with V and J assigned. A fraction of the clones does not appear; measured against another copy, unresolved V genes explain less than half of the discrepancy, and the remainder lacks a known reason. Across this sample there are under 100,000 clones, with approximately 85% seen only once. Of the sample, around 2.9% falls within the top ten clones. Sequencing was carried out using peripheral blood. Receptors originate from a woman of 80 years or more with COVID-19, enrolled during active disease.

The V gene is TRBV4-2, the J gene TRBJ2-4, with TRBD1 identical over 10 bases. Germline trimming cut 2 bases from V and 0 bases from J; bases unmatched to any gene: 4. Germline V gene lookup returns CDR1 LGHNA and CDR2 YNFKEQ. This CDR3 contains 17 residues. CDR3 loop: CASSQPTGGLAKNIQYF. The CDR3 DNA is TGTGCCAGCAGCCAACCGACAGGGGGCTTAGCCAAAAACATTCAGTACTTC.

This rearrangement joins TRBV9 to TRBJ1-4; the D is unclear. The CDR3 covers 17 residues. Trimming removed 4 bases at V and 0 bases at J, with 16 bases between. The germline V gene encodes CDR1 SGDLS and CDR2 YYNGEE. The CDR3 here is CASSPRKSDTTNEKLFF. CDR3 in DNA: TGTGCCAGCAGCCCCCGCAAGAGCGATACAACTAATGAAAAACTGTTTTTT.

The V call is TRBV27, the J call TRBJ1-6, with D maybe TRBD1 (6 bases). The V end was cut by 6 bases, the J end by 4 bases, with 10 bases between. The CDR3 is made up of 14 amino acids. CDR1 is MNHEY and CDR2 is SMNVEV in the germline V gene (reference sequence). CDR3 nucleotides: TGTGCCAGCAGGGACAGCCTTTATAATTCACCCCTCCACTTT. Translated, it gives CASRDSLYNSPLHF.

The V gene is TRBV28, the J gene TRBJ1-6, with D possibly matching TRBD1 (5 bases). Germline V gene sequence: CDR1 MDHEN, CDR2 SYDVKM. Trimming left V 7 bases short and J 7 bases short, with 20 bases between. The length of the CDR3 is 16 residues. CDR3 in amino acids: CASNHEGEEKNSPLHF. For the CDR3, the DNA is TGTGCCAGCAACCATGAAGGGGAGGAGAAAAATTCACCCCTCCACTTT.

This rearrangement joins TRBV30 to TRBJ2-7; D gene ambiguous. The CDR3 has 13 amino acids. Germline V gene data show CDR1 as GTSNPN and CDR2 as SVGIG (reference sequence). Trimming removed 0 bases at V and 2 bases at J, with 8 bases between. CDR3 sequence (DNA): TGTGCCTGGAGTGTACACGAAACCTACGAGCAGTACTTC. This translates into CAWSVHETYEQYF.

Comment on this clone: At one boundary the junction diverges from the germline segment, which might be a read error. The gene calls are TRBV6-1 and TRBJ2-3, with 13 bases identical to TRBD2. Germline assignment: CDR1 MNHNS and CDR2 SASEGT. This CDR3 contains 17 residues. CDR3 sequence (DNA): TGTGCCAGCAGAGAAGGACTAGCGGGAGTGTTTGCAGATACGCAGTATTTT. It is translated as CASREGLAGVFADTQYF.

V is TRBV24-1 and J is TRBJ2-2; 10 bases agree with TRBD2. Germline values: CDR1 KGHDR, CDR2 SFDVKD. V lost 7 bases, J lost 4 bases, and 8 bases stayed unmatched. The CDR3 loop spans 16 amino acids. The CDR3 nucleotides read TGTGCCACCAGCGACATAGCGGGAGGCGGCACCGGGGAGCTGTTTTTT. This gives the protein CATSDIAGGGTGELFF.

The gene calls are TRBV7-9 and TRBJ1-2; 8 nucleotides match TRBD1. V dropped 4 bases and J dropped 5; count of bases not matched to a gene: 6. The CDR3 contains 14 residues. CDR1 and CDR2 from the germline V gene are SEHNR and FQNEAQ (reference sequence). The CDR3 nucleotides read TGTGCCAGCAGCTCATCGGGACAGGCTTATGGCTACACCTTC. This codes for CASSSSGQAYGYTF.

The rearrangement uses TRBV12-3 or TRBV12-4 and TRBJ1-2; D is undetermined. The CDR3 loop spans 11 amino acids. Trimming pared 4 bases from V and 6 bases from J, leaving 6 bases between. The CDR3 loop reads CASSSGDGYTF. In DNA, the CDR3 is TGTGCCAGCAGTTCCGGGGATGGCTACACCTTC.